This T cell receptor (beta chain) is drawn from a study of shared clonotypes between healthy human individuals. Study-level information: Per-donor plates numbered three CD4 naive, three CD4 memory, two CD8 naive and one CD8 memory.

Generated by immunoSEQ multiplex PCR, the TCRdb table keeps only in-frame clones and is missing some. The data hold 2.5 million or so clones, with around 90% observed a single time. Donors, without exception, were Caucasian adults residing in Nashville, Tennessee. In germline, CDR1 is SGDLS, CDR2 YYNGEE. Trimming removed 3 bases from V and 4 bases from J, with 5 bases in between. The CDR3 covers 12 residues. The rearrangement links TRBV9 to TRBJ2-1; D is undetermined. The TCR originated in a man aged 18 to 30 in good health. The material sequenced was naive CD4+ T cells sorted from blood. Subset indicated: CD45RA+ positively selected. CDR3 loop: CASSGIYNEQFF. In DNA, the CDR3 is TGTGCCAGCAGCGGGATATACAATGAGCAGTTCTTC.